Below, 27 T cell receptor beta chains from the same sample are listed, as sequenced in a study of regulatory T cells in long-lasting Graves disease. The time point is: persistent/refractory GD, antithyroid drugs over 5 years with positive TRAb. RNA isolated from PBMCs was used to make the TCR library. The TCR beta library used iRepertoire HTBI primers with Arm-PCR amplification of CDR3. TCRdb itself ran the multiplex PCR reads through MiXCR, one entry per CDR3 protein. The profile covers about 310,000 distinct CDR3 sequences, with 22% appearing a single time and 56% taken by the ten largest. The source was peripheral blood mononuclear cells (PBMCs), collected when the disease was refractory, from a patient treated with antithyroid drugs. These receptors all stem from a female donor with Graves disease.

CDR3 nucleotides: TGTGCCAGCAGGACAGTGGGGGGTGAAAAACTGTTTTTT. This sequence encodes CASRTVGGEKLFF. The chain couples TRBV2 to TRBJ1-4, with D perhaps TRBD1 (5 bases). There are 13 residues in the CDR3. The germline V gene encodes CDR1 SNHLY and CDR2 FYNNEI. V lost 6 bases and J 7 bases, leaving 12 bases between the germline ends.

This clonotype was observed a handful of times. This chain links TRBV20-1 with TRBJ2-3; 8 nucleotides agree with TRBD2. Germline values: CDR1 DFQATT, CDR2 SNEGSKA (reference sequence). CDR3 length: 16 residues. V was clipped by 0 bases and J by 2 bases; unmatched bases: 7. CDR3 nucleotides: TGCAGTGCTAGAGATCGTAGCGGGAAGATCACAGATACGCAGTATTTT. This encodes CSARDRSGKITDTQYF.

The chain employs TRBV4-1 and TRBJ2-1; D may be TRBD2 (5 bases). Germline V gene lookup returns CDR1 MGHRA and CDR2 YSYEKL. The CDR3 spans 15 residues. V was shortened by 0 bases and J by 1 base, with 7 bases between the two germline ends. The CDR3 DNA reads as TGCGCCAGCAGCCAAGAAACTAGATCCTACAATGAGCAGTTCTTC. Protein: CASSQETRSYNEQFF.

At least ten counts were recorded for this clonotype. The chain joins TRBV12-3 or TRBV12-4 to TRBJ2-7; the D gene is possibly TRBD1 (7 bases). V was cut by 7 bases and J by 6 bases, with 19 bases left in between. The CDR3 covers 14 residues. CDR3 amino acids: CASTSGGGRGEQYF. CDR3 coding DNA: TGTGCCAGCACCAGTGGAGGGGGCCGAGGCGAGCAGTACTTC.

This chain's CDR3 is CATETSPIGRGANVLTF. CDR3 bases: TGTGCCACCGAGACTAGCCCGATTGGTCGTGGGGCCAACGTCCTGACTTTC. This rearrangement joins TRBV10-3 to TRBJ2-6; 7 positions match TRBD2. CDR3 length: 17 amino acids. CDR1 is ENHRY, CDR2 SYGVKD, per germline. J gave up 3 bases and V 10 bases, and 15 bases lay outside the gene matches.

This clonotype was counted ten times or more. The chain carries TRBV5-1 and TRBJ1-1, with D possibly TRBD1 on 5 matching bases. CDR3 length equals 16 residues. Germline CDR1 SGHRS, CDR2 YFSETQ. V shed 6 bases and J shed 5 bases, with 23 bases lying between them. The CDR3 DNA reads TGCGCCAGCATGAAGGATGTGCGGACGGACATAACTGAAGCTTTCTTT. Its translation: CASMKDVRTDITEAFF.

CDR3 sequence: CASSLGFRETQYF. The CDR3 DNA sequence: TGTGCCAGCAGTTTAGGATTCAGGGAGACCCAGTACTTC. The V and J genes are TRBV27 and TRBJ2-5; D is ambiguous. Germline V lookup: CDR1 MNHEY, CDR2 SMNVEV (reference sequence). CDR3 size: 13 residues. V dropped 2 bases and J dropped 5 bases, with 9 bases sitting between them.

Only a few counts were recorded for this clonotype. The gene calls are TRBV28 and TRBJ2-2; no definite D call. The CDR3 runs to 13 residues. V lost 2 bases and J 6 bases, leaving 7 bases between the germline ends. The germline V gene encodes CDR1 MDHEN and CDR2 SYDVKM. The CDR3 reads CASSLVSPGELFF. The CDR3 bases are TGTGCCAGCAGTTTAGTCAGCCCCGGGGAGCTGTTTTTT.

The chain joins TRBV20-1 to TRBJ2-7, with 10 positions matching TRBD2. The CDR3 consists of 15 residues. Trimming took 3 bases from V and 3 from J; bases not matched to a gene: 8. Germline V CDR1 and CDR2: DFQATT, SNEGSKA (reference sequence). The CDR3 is CSASTPSSGSYEQYF. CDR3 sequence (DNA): TGCAGTGCTAGTACCCCCTCTAGCGGGAGCTACGAGCAGTACTTC.

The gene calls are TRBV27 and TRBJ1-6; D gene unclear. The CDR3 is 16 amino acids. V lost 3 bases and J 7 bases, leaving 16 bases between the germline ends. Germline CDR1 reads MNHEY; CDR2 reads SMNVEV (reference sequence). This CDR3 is CASSFQQIRKNSPLHF. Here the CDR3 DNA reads TGTGCCAGCAGTTTTCAGCAGATTCGCAAGAATTCACCCCTCCACTTT.

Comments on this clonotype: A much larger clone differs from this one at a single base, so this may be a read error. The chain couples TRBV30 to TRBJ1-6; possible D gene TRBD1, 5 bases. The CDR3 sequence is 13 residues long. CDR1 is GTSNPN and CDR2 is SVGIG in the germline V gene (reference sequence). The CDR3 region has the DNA TGTGCCGGGAGCAGGGACCAACGATCACCCCTCCACTTT. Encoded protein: CAGSRDQRSPLHF.

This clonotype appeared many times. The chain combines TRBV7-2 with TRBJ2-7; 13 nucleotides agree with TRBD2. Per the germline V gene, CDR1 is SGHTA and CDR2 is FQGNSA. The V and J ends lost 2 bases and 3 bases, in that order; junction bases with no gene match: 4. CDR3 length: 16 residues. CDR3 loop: CASSLTGLAGYYEQYF. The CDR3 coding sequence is TGTGCCAGCAGCTTAACGGGACTAGCGGGGTACTACGAGCAGTACTTC.

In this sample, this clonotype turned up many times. The CDR3: CASSLDSQPQHF. The CDR3 nucleotides are TGTGCCAGCAGCTTAGATAGTCAGCCCCAGCATTTT. This chain links TRBV7-9 with TRBJ1-5; D is unclear. Trimming left V 1 base short and J 6 bases short, with 4 bases between. Germline CDR1 and CDR2: SEHNR and FQNEAQ (reference sequence). The CDR3 has 12 residues.

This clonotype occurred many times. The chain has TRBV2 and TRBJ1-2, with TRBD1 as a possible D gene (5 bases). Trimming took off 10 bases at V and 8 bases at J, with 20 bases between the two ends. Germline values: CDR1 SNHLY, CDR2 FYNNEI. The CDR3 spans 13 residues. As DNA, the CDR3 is TGTGCCACCCAGGGATTTGGTTGGGGAGGCTACACCTTC. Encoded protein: CATQGFGWGGYTF.

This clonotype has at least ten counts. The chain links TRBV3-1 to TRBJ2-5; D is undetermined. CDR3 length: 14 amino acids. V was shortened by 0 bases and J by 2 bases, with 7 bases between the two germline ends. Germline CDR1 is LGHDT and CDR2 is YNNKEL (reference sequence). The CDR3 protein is CASSQDPGQETQYF. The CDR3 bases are TGTGCCAGCAGCCAAGATCCCGGACAAGAGACCCAGTACTTC.

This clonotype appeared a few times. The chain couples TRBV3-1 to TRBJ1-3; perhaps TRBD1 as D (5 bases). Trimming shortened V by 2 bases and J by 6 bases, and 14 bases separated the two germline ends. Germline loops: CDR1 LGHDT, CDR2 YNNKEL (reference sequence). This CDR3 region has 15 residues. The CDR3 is CASSQSPGLENTIYF. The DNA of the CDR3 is TGTGCCAGCAGCCAAAGCCCGGGGCTAGAAAACACCATATATTTT.

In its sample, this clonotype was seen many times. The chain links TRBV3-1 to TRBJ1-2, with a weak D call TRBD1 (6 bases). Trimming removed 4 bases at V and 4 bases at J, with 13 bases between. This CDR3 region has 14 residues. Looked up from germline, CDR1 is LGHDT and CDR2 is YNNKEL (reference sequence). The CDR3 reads CASSPTGPGYGYTF. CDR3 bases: TGTGCCAGCAGCCCCACAGGGCCGGGCTATGGCTACACCTTC.

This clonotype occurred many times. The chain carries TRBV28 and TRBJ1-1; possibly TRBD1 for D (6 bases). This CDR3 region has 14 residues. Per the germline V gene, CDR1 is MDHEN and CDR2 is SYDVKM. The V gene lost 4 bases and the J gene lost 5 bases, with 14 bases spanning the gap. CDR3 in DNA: TGTGCCAGCAGTTCCTTCGCGGGGGCGACTGAAGCTTTCTTT. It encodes CASSSFAGATEAFF.

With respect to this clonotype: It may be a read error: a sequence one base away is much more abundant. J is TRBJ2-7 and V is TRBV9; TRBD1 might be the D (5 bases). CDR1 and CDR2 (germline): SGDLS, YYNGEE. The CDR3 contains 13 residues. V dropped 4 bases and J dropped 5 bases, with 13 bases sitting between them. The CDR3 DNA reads TGTGCCAGCAGCAAGGGGCTAGGCCACGAGCAGTACTTC. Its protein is CASSKGLGHEQYF.

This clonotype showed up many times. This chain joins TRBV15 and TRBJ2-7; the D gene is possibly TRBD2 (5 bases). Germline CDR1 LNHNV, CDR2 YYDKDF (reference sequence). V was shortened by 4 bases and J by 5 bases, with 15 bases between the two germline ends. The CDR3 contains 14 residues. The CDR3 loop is CATSTIPGSDEQYF. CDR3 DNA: TGTGCCACCAGCACCATCCCGGGATCCGACGAGCAGTACTTC.

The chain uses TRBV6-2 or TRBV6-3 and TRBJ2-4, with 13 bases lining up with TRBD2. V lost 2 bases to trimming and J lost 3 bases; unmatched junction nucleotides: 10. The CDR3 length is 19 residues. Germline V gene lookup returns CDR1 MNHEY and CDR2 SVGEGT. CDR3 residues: CASSYPGTSGIRDKNIQYF. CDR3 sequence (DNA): TGTGCCAGCAGTTACCCGGGGACTAGCGGGATTAGGGACAAAAACATTCAGTACTTC.

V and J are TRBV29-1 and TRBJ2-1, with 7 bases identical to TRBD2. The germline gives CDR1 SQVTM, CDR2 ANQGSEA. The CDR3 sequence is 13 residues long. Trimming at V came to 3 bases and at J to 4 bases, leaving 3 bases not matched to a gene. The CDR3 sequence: CSVEASGYNEQFF. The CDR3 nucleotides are TGCAGCGTTGAGGCTAGCGGATACAATGAGCAGTTCTTC.

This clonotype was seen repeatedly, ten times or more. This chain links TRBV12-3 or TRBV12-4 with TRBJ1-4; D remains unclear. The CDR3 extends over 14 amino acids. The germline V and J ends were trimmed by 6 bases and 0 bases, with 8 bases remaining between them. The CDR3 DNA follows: TGTGCCAGCAGATACACTGCAACTAATGAAAAACTGTTTTTT. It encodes CASRYTATNEKLFF.

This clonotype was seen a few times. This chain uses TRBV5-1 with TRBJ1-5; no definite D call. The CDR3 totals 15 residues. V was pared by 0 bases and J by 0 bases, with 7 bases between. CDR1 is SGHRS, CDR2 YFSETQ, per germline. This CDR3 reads CASSLGTVSNQPQHF. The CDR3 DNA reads TGCGCCAGCAGCTTGGGGACGGTTAGCAATCAGCCCCAGCATTTT.

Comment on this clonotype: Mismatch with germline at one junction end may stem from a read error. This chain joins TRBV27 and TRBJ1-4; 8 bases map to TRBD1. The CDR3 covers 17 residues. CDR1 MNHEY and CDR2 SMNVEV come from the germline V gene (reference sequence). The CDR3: CASSLSGQGAVNEKLFF. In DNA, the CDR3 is TGTGCCAGCAGTCTATCCGGGCAGGGGGCTGTAAATGAAAAACTGTTTTTT.

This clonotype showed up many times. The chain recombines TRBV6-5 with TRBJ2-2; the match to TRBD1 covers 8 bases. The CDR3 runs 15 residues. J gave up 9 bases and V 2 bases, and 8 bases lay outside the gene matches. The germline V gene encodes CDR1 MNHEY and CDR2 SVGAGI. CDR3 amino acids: CASSYRTGSNRELFF. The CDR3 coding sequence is TGTGCCAGCAGTTACAGGACAGGGTCAAACCGGGAGCTGTTTTTT.

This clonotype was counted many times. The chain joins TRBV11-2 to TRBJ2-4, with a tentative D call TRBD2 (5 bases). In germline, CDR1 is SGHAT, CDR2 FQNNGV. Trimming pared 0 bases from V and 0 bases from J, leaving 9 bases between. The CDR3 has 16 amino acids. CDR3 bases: TGTGCCAGCAGCTTAGATCTAGCAGTAGCCAAAAACATTCAGTACTTC. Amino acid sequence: CASSLDLAVAKNIQYF. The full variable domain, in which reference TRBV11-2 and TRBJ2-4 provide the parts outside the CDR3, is EAGVAQSPRYKIIEKRQSVAFWCNPISGHATLYWYQQILGQGPKLLIQFQNNGVVDDSQLPKDRFSAERLKGVDSTLKIQPAKLEDSAVYLCASSLDLAVAKNIQYFGAGTRLSVL.